Shown below are 16 T cell receptor beta chains from a single sample sequenced in a study of OX40 agonist ivuxolimab in advanced cancers. Repertoires were generated with immunoSEQ multiplex PCR, while TCRdb's copy carries only in-frame clones and drops some. This sample has approximately 82,000 clones; approximately 82% occur once, and the top ten carry around 0.84%. The sequences come from CD4+ or CD8+ T cells sorted from blood, collected in a trial of the OX40 agonist ivuxolimab. These receptors were taken from an adult with an advanced solid tumor such as melanoma, head and neck, liver or kidney cancer.

The genes are TRBV9 and TRBJ2-1, with TRBD2 identical over 11 bases. Germline trimming cut 4 bases from V and 6 bases from J; bases unmatched to any gene: 6. Germline CDR1 reads SGDLS; CDR2 reads YYNGEE. The CDR3 consists of 15 residues. The CDR3 nucleotides are TGTGCCAGCAGCCTGGGGACTAGCGGTGTCAATGAGCAGTTCTTC. It translates to CASSLGTSGVNEQFF.

The chain combines TRBV9 with TRBJ2-2, with 7 positions matching TRBD2. This CDR3 comprises 16 residues. The V segment lost 2 bases and the J segment 4 bases; nucleotides outside the gene matches: 8. Germline V lookup: CDR1 SGDLS, CDR2 YYNGEE. CDR3 bases: TGTGCCAGCAGCGTCAATGTGGGAGGGCCCACCGGGGAGCTGTTTTTT. This gives the protein CASSVNVGGPTGELFF.

J is TRBJ2-2 and V is TRBV7-2; D is unclear. CDR1 and CDR2 (germline): SGHTA, FQGNSA. V dropped 3 bases and J dropped 5 bases, with 10 bases sitting between them. The length of the CDR3 is 14 residues. The CDR3 DNA reads as TGTGCCAGCAGCTTGGTCAGGCGAACCGGGGAGCTGTTTTTT. This codes for CASSLVRRTGELFF.

The rearrangement uses TRBV29-1 and TRBJ2-7; no clear D gene. The germline V gene encodes CDR1 SQVTM and CDR2 ANQGSEA. Trimming pared 6 bases from V and 3 bases from J, leaving 18 bases between. The CDR3 has 14 residues. The CDR3 DNA sequence: TGCAGCGTCTCATCCCGGACGGTCAGCTACGAGCAGTACTTC. Translated: CSVSSRTVSYEQYF.

This clone was detected a few times. This chain connects TRBV28 to TRBJ1-2; D not resolved. Germline V gene sequence: CDR1 MDHEN, CDR2 SYDVKM. V was trimmed by 5 bases and J by 8 bases, leaving 18 bases between them. There are 14 residues in the CDR3. CDR3 sequence: CASSIQHEPWGYTF. The CDR3 DNA is TGTGCCAGCAGTATCCAACACGAACCCTGGGGCTACACCTTC.

The V gene is TRBV7-2, the J gene TRBJ2-7; TRBD1 matches 7 bases. V gave up 4 bases and J gave up 2 bases; unmatched junction bases: 2. Germline V gene data show CDR1 as SGHTA and CDR2 as FQGNSA. CDR3 length: 13 residues. CDR3 coding DNA: TGTGCCAGCAGCTCTCAGGGGGCCTACGAGCAGTACTTC. It translates to CASSSQGAYEQYF. The full variable domain, with the rest looked up from reference TRBV7-2 and TRBJ2-7, is GAGVSQSPSNKVTEKGKDVELRCDPISGHTALYWYRQSLGQGLEFLIYFQGNSAPDKSGLPSDRFSAERTGGSVSTLTIQRTQQEDSAVYLCASSSQGAYEQYFGPGTRLTVT.

The chain combines TRBV9 with TRBJ2-1; TRBD2 matches 10 bases. This CDR3 comprises 15 residues. Per the germline V gene, CDR1 is SGDLS and CDR2 is YYNGEE. The ends lost 4 bases at V and 6 bases at J; junction bases unmatched: 7. CDR3 sequence reads: CASSPGLAAINEQFF. CDR3 DNA sequence: TGTGCCAGCAGCCCTGGACTAGCGGCCATCAATGAGCAGTTCTTC.

The rearrangement links TRBV27 to TRBJ2-1; TRBD1 or TRBD2 may be the D gene (5 bases each). V was shortened by 4 bases and J by 8 bases, with 15 bases between the two germline ends. This CDR3 region has 14 residues. Germline CDR1 is MNHEY and CDR2 is SMNVEV (reference sequence). CDR3 nucleotide sequence: TGTGCCAGCAGTTCTGAGGGCCTCAGGGATGAGCAGTTCTTC. Translating gives CASSSEGLRDEQFF.

The chain joins TRBV29-1 to TRBJ2-7; D is ambiguous. V lost 6 bases to trimming and J lost 3 bases, with 15 bases between them. Germline V lookup: CDR1 SQVTM, CDR2 ANQGSEA. CDR3 size: 13 residues. The CDR3 spells CSVRLRVNYEQYF. As DNA, the CDR3 is TGCAGCGTGAGATTGCGAGTAAACTACGAGCAGTACTTC.

Worth noting for this clone: At the DNA level, this CDR3 is encoded by other sequences in the same sample as well. This sequence joins TRBV11-2 and TRBJ1-1; D unclear. This CDR3 is 15 amino acids long. V shed 0 bases and J shed 0 bases, with 8 bases lying between them. Germline CDR1 reads SGHAT; CDR2 reads FQNNGV. CDR3 region: CASSLDPSMNTEAFF. The CDR3 DNA reads as TGTGCCAGCAGCTTAGATCCCAGTATGAACACTGAAGCTTTCTTT.

This clone was recorded a few times. This rearrangement joins TRBV29-1 to TRBJ1-1; D may be TRBD1 (6 bases). The germline gives CDR1 SQVTM, CDR2 ANQGSEA. The germline V and J ends were trimmed by 6 bases and 6 bases, with 11 bases remaining between them. The CDR3 sequence is 11 residues long. The CDR3 sequence is CSVDSNPEAFF. CDR3 nucleotide sequence: TGCAGCGTGGACAGCAACCCTGAAGCTTTCTTT.

V usage is TRBV7-2 and J usage is TRBJ1-3, with D uncertain. Looked up from germline, CDR1 is SGHTA and CDR2 is FQGNSA. This CDR3 contains 13 residues. With 5 bases removed from V and 4 bases from J, the gap between germline ends came to 9 bases. Written as DNA, the CDR3 is TGTGCCAGCAGCCACCCGAGGGGAAACACCATATATTTT. Translation gives CASSHPRGNTIYF.

V gene TRBV30 combines with J gene TRBJ1-5, with D perhaps TRBD1 (5 bases). The V and J ends lost 5 bases and 4 bases respectively, with 12 bases between them. Germline V CDR1 and CDR2: GTSNPN, SVGIG (reference sequence). This CDR3 spans 13 amino acids. CDR3: CAWQGSSNQPQHF. CDR3 in DNA: TGTGCCTGGCAGGGTTCTTCAAATCAGCCCCAGCATTTT.

The gene calls are TRBV5-5 and TRBJ1-5, with unresolved D. Germline V lookup: CDR1 SGHKS, CDR2 YYEKEE (reference sequence). This CDR3 region has 13 residues. The V end lost 4 bases, the J end lost 7 bases, and 12 bases lay between the germline ends. CDR3: CASSPQGGQPQHF. The CDR3, as DNA: TGTGCCAGCAGCCCACAAGGAGGCCAGCCCCAGCATTTT. The variable domain in full, with the rest retrieved from reference TRBV5-5 and TRBJ1-5, is DAGVTQSPTHLIKTRGQQVTLRCSPISGHKSVSWYQQVLGQGPQFIFQYYEKEERGRGNFPDRFSARQFPNYSSELNVNALLLGDSALYLCASSPQGGQPQHFGDGTRLSIL.

The chain uses TRBV2 and TRBJ1-2; 8 bases are a match to TRBD1. Germline loops: CDR1 SNHLY, CDR2 FYNNEI. The ends lost 8 bases at V and 4 bases at J; junction bases unmatched: 9. There are 14 residues in the CDR3. DNA of the CDR3: TGTGCCAGCCCCGTTGTGGACAGGGCCTATGGCTACACCTTC. Its translation: CASPVVDRAYGYTF. The entire variable domain, with the rest obtained from reference TRBV2 and TRBJ1-2, is as follows: EPEVTQTPSHQVTQMGQEVILRCVPISNHLYFYWYRQILGQKVEFLVSFYNNEISEKSEIFDDQFSVERPDGSNFTLKIRSTKLEDSAMYFCASPVVDRAYGYTFGSGTRLTVV.

The J gene is TRBJ2-7, the V gene TRBV4-1, with TRBD1 matching 9 bases. J was trimmed by 6 bases and V by 0 bases; bases with no gene match: 6. The germline V gene encodes CDR1 MGHRA and CDR2 YSYEKL. The CDR3 covers 15 residues. The CDR3 protein is CASSQETGGGFEQYF. The CDR3 DNA reads TGCGCCAGCAGCCAAGAGACAGGGGGAGGGTTCGAGCAGTACTTC.